This T cell receptor (beta chain) was documented in a study of shared clonotypes between healthy human individuals. Study-wide background: CD8 memory received one plate per donor, CD8 naive two, CD4 memory three and CD4 naive three. Study-wide findings and caveats: Non-shared clonotypes showed lower generation probabilities than clonotypes common to all four donors.

A remark on this clone: Its antigen is currently unknown.

The V gene lost 3 bases and the J gene lost 1 base, with 16 bases spanning the gap. This CDR3 region has 16 residues. Germline assignment: CDR1 GTSNPN and CDR2 SVGIG (reference sequence). Data came from immunoSEQ multiplex PCR; TCRdb stores just in-frame clones and leaves some out. The sample yields roughly 1 million clones, about 75% seen once. The sequencing sample was made of memory CD4+ T cells sorted from blood. Subset: CD45RA-negative fraction. The TCR was taken from a man aged 18 to 29 in good health. J is TRBJ1-5 and V is TRBV30; D may be TRBD1 (6 bases). The CDR3 is CAWSRGGGQSNQPQHF. For the CDR3, the DNA is TGTGCCTGGAGCCGAGGGGGGGGGCAGAGCAATCAGCCCCAGCATTTT.